This TCR beta chain was sequenced for a study of graft-versus-host responses after intestinal transplantation. On the study more broadly: Transplantation in recipients was multivisceral, liver-intestinal, or isolated intestinal.

Overall study results and limits: GvH clones were identified in recipient marrow, with some first appearing in ileum or blood.

This CDR3 has 14 residues. Looked up from germline, CDR1 is SGHTA and CDR2 is FQGNSA. V was clipped by 1 base and J by 2 bases, with 7 bases between them. About this clone itself: Its matching antigen is unknown.

TCRdb's table, derived via immunoSEQ multiplex PCR, lists solely in-frame clones and lacks some. The sample carries under 40,000 clones, about 95% recorded once. The receptor was derived from a human patient who received an intestinal transplant, so some T cells may come from the graft donor. The material was PBMCs, obtained 16 days after intestinal transplant. This sequence joins TRBV7-2 and TRBJ2-3; D uncertain. The CDR3 here is CASSLDDNTDTQYF. For the CDR3, the DNA is TGTGCCAGCAGCTTAGACGATAACACAGATACGCAGTATTTT.